This record looks at one T cell receptor beta chain sequence and its context. Its antigen is currently unknown. V shed 1 base and J shed 8 bases, with 9 bases lying between them. The CDR3 loop spans 13 amino acids. The germline V gene has CDR1 SGHTA and CDR2 FQGNSA. This specimen belongs to a study of T cell repertoires in cytomegalovirus infection. Study summary: CMV infection together with matching HLA type was indicated by public TCR beta signatures. Overall study results and limits: Across the ex vivo response, the dominant clonotypes were HLA-C-restricted CMV-specific TCR beta clonotypes. There were carriers of CMV plus the relevant HLA, and cumulative public TCR beta family frequency identified them.

TCRdb itself ran the reads through MiXCR, one entry per CDR3 protein. The sample holds about 310,000 distinct CDR3 sequences, roughly a sixth seen once. Sequencing was carried out using PBMCs. The genes are TRBV7-2 and TRBJ2-1; D uncertain. The origin of this receptor is a human donor in good health (CMV status not recorded). Some clones in this sample may be carry-over from other donors' samples. The CDR3 loop is CASSLERADEQFF. The CDR3 coding sequence is TGTGCCAGCAGCTTAGAACGGGCGGATGAGCAGTTCTTC.